One sample yielded the 27 T cell receptor beta chains listed below, sequenced in a study of human T cells and chemical hapten exposure. Using its own MiXCR run on the RACE reads, TCRdb lists one record per CDR3 protein. The profile shows roughly 260,000 distinct CDR3 sequences, around 9.3% of them singletons. Time point given: pre-sensitization, week 0. Indicated treatment: therapeutic diphenylcyclopropenone sensitization with weekly scalp DPC. The sequences come from whole blood, collected in connection with sensitization to the hapten diphenylcyclopropenone (DPC). Source of these receptors: a middle-aged woman with alopecia areata. Some clones in this sample may be carry-over from other donors' samples.

This clonotype was counted many times. CDR3 sequence: CSVESPGELFF. CDR3 nucleotide sequence: TGCAGCGTTGAATCCCCCGGGGAGCTGTTTTTT. The V gene is TRBV29-1, the J gene TRBJ2-2; no clear D gene. Trimming removed 2 bases from V and 6 bases from J, with 4 bases in between. The germline V gene encodes CDR1 SQVTM and CDR2 ANQGSEA. The CDR3 has 11 amino acids.

This clonotype was counted a few times. This sequence joins TRBV12-3 or TRBV12-4 and TRBJ2-7, with D maybe TRBD1 (5 bases). V was trimmed by 6 bases and J by 6 bases, leaving 18 bases between them. The CDR3 length is 14 residues. CDR3 protein: CASSQDSLLCEQYF. The CDR3 bases are TGTGCCAGCAGCCAAGACAGTCTCCTCTGCGAGCAGTACTTC.

The genes are TRBV18 and TRBJ1-3; D not resolved. From germline, CDR1 is KGHSH and CDR2 LQKENI. Trimming left V 2 bases short and J 3 bases short, with 11 bases between. The CDR3 length is 15 residues. CDR3 coding DNA: TGTGCCAGCTCACCAAATGAAGGCTTTGGAAACACCATATATTTT. It encodes CASSPNEGFGNTIYF.

In its sample, this clonotype was seen a few times. This sequence joins TRBV13 and TRBJ2-1, with 8 bases lining up with TRBD1. Germline loops: CDR1 PRHDT, CDR2 FYEKMQ (reference sequence). V was clipped by 4 bases and J by 6 bases; unmatched bases: 14. The CDR3 is made up of 17 amino acids. CDR3 residues: CASSSLLDREESNEQFF. In nucleotides, the CDR3 is TGTGCCAGCAGCTCCTTATTGGACAGGGAAGAAAGCAATGAGCAGTTCTTC.

There are many counts of this clonotype. The chain recombines TRBV7-9 with TRBJ1-4; D unclear. V was cut by 1 base and J by 7 bases, with 10 bases left in between. This CDR3 is built from 14 residues. Germline V gene sequence: CDR1 SEHNR, CDR2 FQNEAQ (reference sequence). The CDR3 loop reads CASSLESFSEKLFF. The CDR3 bases are TGTGCCAGCAGCTTAGAGAGTTTCTCTGAAAAACTGTTTTTT.

The chain uses TRBV7-6 and TRBJ2-2; D remains ambiguous. Trimming stripped 5 bases from V and 0 bases from J, with 7 bases between. Germline CDR1 and CDR2: SGHVS and FNYEAQ. There are 14 residues in the CDR3. The CDR3: CASSAQSNTGELFF. Here the CDR3 DNA reads TGTGCCAGCAGCGCCCAATCGAACACCGGGGAGCTGTTTTTT. Based on the CDR3 plus reference TRBV7-6 and TRBJ2-2, the full variable domain is GAGVSQSPRYKVTKRGQDVALRCDPISGHVSLYWYRQALGQGPEFLTYFNYEAQQDKSGLPNDRFSAERPEGSISTLTIQRTEQRDSAMYRCASSAQSNTGELFFGEGSRLTVL.

This clonotype was seen a few times. J is TRBJ1-6 and V is TRBV3-1; D is unresolved. Germline CDR1 is LGHDT and CDR2 is YNNKEL (reference sequence). CDR3 size: 15 residues. The V gene lost 5 bases and the J gene lost 9 bases, with 17 bases spanning the gap. The CDR3 region is CASSARGGHGSPLHF. The CDR3, as DNA: TGTGCCAGCAGCGCACGCGGAGGCCACGGTTCACCCCTCCACTTT.

This clonotype has only a few counts. The chain uses TRBV6-5 and TRBJ2-7, with 11 bases aligning to TRBD1. The germline gives CDR1 MNHEY, CDR2 SVGAGI. V lost 5 bases, J lost 4 bases, and 4 bases stayed unmatched. The CDR3 contains 14 residues. CDR3: CASSPDRGRYEQYF. The CDR3 DNA reads TGTGCCAGCAGTCCGGACAGGGGGCGATACGAGCAGTACTTC.

This clonotype was observed a few times. The gene calls are TRBV5-1 and TRBJ2-2; D may correspond to TRBD1 or TRBD2 (5 bases each). Between the trimmed V and J ends, which lost 5 bases and 4 bases, there was a span of 15 bases. Germline loops: CDR1 SGHRS, CDR2 YFSETQ. CDR3 length: 15 residues. The CDR3 loop is CASSVGPIPTGELFF. In DNA, the CDR3 is TGCGCCAGCAGTGTGGGACCTATCCCCACCGGGGAGCTGTTTTTT. The whole variable domain, remainder taken from reference TRBV5-1 and TRBJ2-2, is KAGVTQTPRYLIKTRGQQVTLSCSPISGHRSVSWYQQTPGQGLQFLFEYFSETQRNKGNFPGRFSGRQFSNSRSEMNVSTLELGDSALYLCASSVGPIPTGELFFGEGSRLTVL.

The rearrangement joins TRBV12-3 or TRBV12-4 to TRBJ2-1; D not certain. The CDR3 has 12 amino acids. The V end lost 3 bases, the J end lost 6 bases, and 6 bases lay between the germline ends. The chain's CDR3 is CASSFFSNEQFF. DNA of the CDR3: TGTGCCAGCAGTTTCTTCTCCAATGAGCAGTTCTTC.

The sample holds many counts of this clonotype. The rearrangement joins TRBV29-1 to TRBJ1-5, with TRBD1 identical over 7 bases. Germline V lookup: CDR1 SQVTM, CDR2 ANQGSEA. The CDR3 loop spans 13 amino acids. The V segment lost 4 bases and the J segment 7 bases; nucleotides outside the gene matches: 7. CDR3 in amino acids: CSVAQGWRQPQHF. CDR3 DNA sequence: TGCAGCGTTGCACAGGGGTGGAGACAGCCCCAGCATTTT.

The V gene is TRBV7-6, the J gene TRBJ1-6; D call uncertain. This CDR3 spans 16 amino acids. Germline V gene lookup returns CDR1 SGHVS and CDR2 FNYEAQ. V gave up 3 bases and J gave up 0 bases, with 9 bases separating them. CDR3 sequence: CASSFFCSSYNSPLHF. The CDR3 nucleotides are TGTGCCAGCAGCTTTTTTTGTAGCTCCTATAATTCACCCCTCCACTTT.

Concerning this clonotype itself: Since a much larger clone is just one base distant, this may be a read error. The V gene is TRBV10-3, the J gene TRBJ1-5; D may be TRBD1 (6 bases). CDR3 size: 12 residues. Germline assignment: CDR1 ENHRY and CDR2 SYGVKD. The V and J ends lost 8 bases and 1 base respectively, with 6 bases between them. This CDR3 reads CAIGGSNQPQHF. The CDR3 DNA is TGTGCCATCGGGGGCAGCAATCAGCCCCAGCATTTT.

In its sample, this clonotype was seen many times. The chain couples TRBV3-1 to TRBJ2-1; possibly TRBD1 for D (7 bases). The length of the CDR3 is 15 residues. The V end lost 1 base, the J end lost 9 bases, and 16 bases lay between the germline ends. Germline CDR1 reads LGHDT; CDR2 reads YNNKEL (reference sequence). DNA of the CDR3: TGTGCCAGCAGCCAAGGACAGGGTCGGCGGGGTGAGCAGTTCTTC. Encoded protein: CASSQGQGRRGEQFF.

The chain couples TRBV6-2 or TRBV6-3 to TRBJ2-7; D may correspond to TRBD1 or TRBD2 (5 bases each). The CDR3 has 13 amino acids. Between the trimmed V and J ends, which lost 7 bases and 5 bases, there was a span of 15 bases. The germline V gene has CDR1 MNHEY and CDR2 SVGEGT. Written as DNA, the CDR3 is TGTGCCAGCAAGATCGGGGCGCGTGACGAGCAGTACTTC. Translating it yields CASKIGARDEQYF.

The chain links TRBV6-5 to TRBJ1-6, with 9 bases aligning to TRBD1. CDR3 size: 15 residues. V gave up 3 bases and J gave up 7 bases; unmatched junction bases: 4. Germline V gene sequence: CDR1 MNHEY, CDR2 SVGAGI. The DNA of the CDR3 is TGTGCCAGCAGTTATTGGGACAGGGAGAATTCACCCCTCCACTTT. It translates to CASSYWDRENSPLHF.

This clonotype was recorded at least ten times. The rearrangement links TRBV6-5 to TRBJ2-3, with 7 bases lining up with TRBD2. There are 15 residues in the CDR3. The V segment lost 0 bases and the J segment 4 bases; nucleotides outside the gene matches: 4. Germline V gene lookup returns CDR1 MNHEY and CDR2 SVGAGI. This CDR3 reads CASSYSGGSPDTQYF. Here the CDR3 DNA reads TGTGCCAGCAGTTACTCAGGCGGGAGCCCAGATACGCAGTATTTT.

This clonotype was recorded at least ten times. The CDR3 DNA is TGTGCCACCACGGTCCCCCGGGGCCGGGACCAGGGTGAAGCTTTCTTT. It codes for CATTVPRGRDQGEAFF. The chain links TRBV24-1 to TRBJ1-1, with D possibly being TRBD1 (5 bases). Per germline, CDR1 KGHDR and CDR2 SFDVKD. The CDR3 loop spans 16 amino acids. V was shortened by 8 bases and J by 7 bases, with 25 bases between the two germline ends.

The chain couples TRBV6-2 or TRBV6-3 to TRBJ2-3; the D gene could be TRBD1 or TRBD2 (5 bases each). This CDR3 contains 15 residues. V lost 6 bases and J 11 bases, leaving 24 bases between the germline ends. CDR1 MNHEY and CDR2 SVGEGT come from the germline V gene. For the CDR3, the DNA is TGTGCCAGCAGACGTCGAGGGGACCTCGTATGGCGGCAGTATTTT. This encodes CASRRRGDLVWRQYF.

This clonotype was picked up a small number of times. V is TRBV28 and J is TRBJ2-5; 10 bases agree with TRBD1. This CDR3 has 15 residues. The trim removed 5 bases at V and 5 bases at J, leaving 8 bases unmatched. Looked up from germline, CDR1 is MDHEN and CDR2 is SYDVKM. The CDR3 sequence: CASSLRDRGMETQYF. The CDR3 coding sequence is TGTGCCAGCAGTCTCCGGGACAGGGGAATGGAGACCCAGTACTTC.

This clonotype appeared many times. The rearrangement joins TRBV20-1 to TRBJ2-1; D call uncertain. Germline-derived CDR1 and CDR2 are DFQATT and SNEGSKA (reference sequence). The CDR3 loop spans 11 amino acids. Trimming stripped 2 bases from V and 4 bases from J, with 3 bases between. CDR3 in amino acids: CSARFYNEQFF. The CDR3 nucleotides read TGCAGTGCTAGATTTTACAATGAGCAGTTCTTC.

This clonotype appeared many times. The chain employs TRBV29-1 and TRBJ2-5, with 7 positions matching TRBD1. Germline trimming cut 6 bases from V and 2 bases from J; bases unmatched to any gene: 6. CDR1 is SQVTM, CDR2 ANQGSEA, per germline. CDR3 size: 13 residues. The CDR3 DNA reads as TGCAGCGTCAGGGACAGCCCGCAAGAGACCCAGTACTTC. Encoded protein: CSVRDSPQETQYF.

The chain combines TRBV9 with TRBJ2-6; D is undetermined. This CDR3 is built from 15 residues. Trimming left V 1 base short and J 0 bases short, with 5 bases between. CDR1 is SGDLS, CDR2 YYNGEE, per germline. The CDR3 protein is CASSVRLSGANVLTF. The CDR3 bases are TGTGCCAGCAGCGTACGGCTCTCTGGGGCCAACGTCCTGACTTTC.

This clonotype was recorded at least ten times. The rearrangement links TRBV4-1 to TRBJ2-1; no clear D gene. Germline CDR1 MGHRA, CDR2 YSYEKL. This CDR3 comprises 15 residues. The V gene lost 1 base and the J gene lost 0 bases, with 7 bases spanning the gap. The CDR3 DNA is TGCGCCAGCAGCCAAGTAATGGGCTCCTACAATGAGCAGTTCTTC. Protein sequence: CASSQVMGSYNEQFF.

This clonotype has more than one count but fewer than ten. The chain is built from TRBV7-8 and TRBJ1-2; D gene unclear. V was clipped by 5 bases and J by 4 bases, with 8 bases between them. Per the germline V gene, CDR1 is SGHVS and CDR2 is FQNEAQ. The length of the CDR3 is 12 residues. CDR3 sequence: CASSPAAYGYTF. The DNA for the CDR3 is TGTGCCAGCAGCCCAGCCGCCTATGGCTACACCTTC.

The CDR3 DNA is TGTGCCAGCAGTCCCGGGACAGGGAGCTCCTACGAGCAGTACTTC. Amino acid sequence: CASSPGTGSSYEQYF. V usage is TRBV28 and J usage is TRBJ2-7, with 9 bases aligning to TRBD1. The CDR3 has 15 residues. Germline V gives CDR1 MDHEN, CDR2 SYDVKM. V lost 5 bases to trimming and J lost 0 bases; unmatched junction nucleotides: 5.

This rearrangement joins TRBV7-3 to TRBJ2-1; D is unresolved. The germline CDR1 and CDR2 sequences are SGHTA and FQGTGA. The V gene lost 2 bases and the J gene lost 10 bases, with 12 bases spanning the gap. This CDR3 region has 13 residues. CDR3 protein: CASSLGRAGEQFF. CDR3 coding DNA: TGTGCCAGCAGCTTAGGACGGGCTGGGGAGCAGTTCTTC.